Here is one T cell receptor (beta chain) with its context. There are many counts of this clone. Its target antigen remains unknown. The read finishes 3 residues shy of the CDR3 end, and the germline J gene is used to complete it. V ends up 3 bases short and J 9 bases short, with an unmatched junction base count of 6. In the germline V gene, CDR1 corresponds to SGHRS and CDR2 to YFSETQ. Reading from cysteine to phenylalanine, the CDR3 counts 15 amino acids. The CDR3 was read in part: 36 bases, with the frame set at base 1. Most of the CVID patients and most of the healthy controls were of Caucasian heritage. Heparinized peripheral whole blood samples of about 5 to 9 ml were collected from each donor. Genomic DNA from adults with common variable immune deficiency (CVID) and from healthy adult controls was used to sequence TCRbeta CDR3 repertoires. There were around 22 healthy adult volunteers in the control group (roughly 12 female and 10 or so male), ranging in age from about 23 to 75 years, with a mean age of approximately 34. Diluted blood was subjected to density centrifugation over Hypaque 1077 or Ficoll-Paque for isolation of peripheral blood mononuclear cells. Genomic DNA was obtained from unsorted mononuclear cells through either Qiagen column purification or a centrifugation-based method.

For sequencing, equivalent amounts of genomic DNA were input from CVID and control samples. For every sample, a 60 bp segment covering the rearranged TCRbeta CDR3 region was amplified and then sequenced. The immunoSEQ assay, a bias-corrected multiplex PCR with high-throughput sequencing, was employed for TCRbeta amplification. Per the source publication's procedure: Every unique nucleotide sequence was considered a clone and was annotated with V, D and J genes, copy number and frequency. Sequences were labeled productive if in frame, and non-productive if out of frame or containing stop codons. Clonality was calculated from Shannon's entropy as previously described. Mean CDR3 Kyte-Doolittle hydropathy was derived from the predicted amino acid sequences of productive clones. Using the R hclust function, scaled V gene usage was clustered hierarchically with Manhattan distance and complete linkage. Clone sharing by CDR3 amino acid sequence was assessed by resampling 12 repertoires per group over 100 rounds. The repertoires were searched for roughly 69 published EBV-specific and some 240 published CMV-specific TCRbeta sequences. Two CVID samples yielding fewer than 10,000 sequences were excluded from analysis, leaving fewer than 50 CVID repertoires. Entries here come from immuneACCESS through TCRdb and include only in-frame sequences with V and J called. Some clones fail to appear in such tables; in the studies checked, an unresolved V gene covers under half of the shortfall, and the cause of the remainder is unknown. V and J calls and clone size follow that table, whereas D and trimming were derived from the DNA. Across this sample, tens of thousands of clones were tabulated and none appeared just once. The biggest ten clones account for under 1% of the sample.

This specimen belongs to a study of T cell clonality in common variable immunodeficiency (dated by TCRdb to between 2014 and 2017). Points the paper makes about the study in general: Reportedly, TCRbeta sequences from CVID had fewer deletions and N-nucleotide insertions, and highly modified clones with 13 or more V deletions were absent from CVID. Even though DNA input was the same, control samples had an average of around 82,000 unique sequences each, compared with 25,000 to 35,000 in CVID samples. CVID subjects shared fewer TCRbeta clones with each other than healthy controls did (p < 0.0001). Differences among patients in the CVID cohort limited the correlations between repertoire features and clinical complications. According to the authors, finding the cause of the higher clonality in CVID would require sequencing the repertoires of T cell subpopulations. TCRbeta clonality was higher in CVID subjects than in healthy controls (t-test p = 0.018), and the increase was most characteristic of about a third of subjects.

The material sequenced was peripheral blood mononuclear cells. The chain is assembled from TRBV5-1 and TRBJ2-1; TRBD2 lines up with 13 middle nucleotides. This clonotype was sampled from a person aged 18 to 75 in good health. The CDR3 sequence is CASSYGLAGVGEQFF. The CDR3 bases that were read are TGCGCCAGCAGCTACGGACTAGCGGGAGTAGGTGAG.